This TCR beta chain was identified in a study of Ad26.COV2.S vaccination and SARS-CoV-2 variants. Study observations and caveats: Spike-specific CD8+ and CD4+ T cell responses reportedly showed substantial breadth after vaccination. Non-spike TCR breadth was similar in vaccine and placebo recipients.

Germline V gives CDR1 SGHDT, CDR2 YYEEEE. Trimming shortened V by 4 bases and J by 0 bases, and 6 bases separated the two germline ends. This CDR3 comprises 13 residues. This table comes from immunoSEQ multiplex PCR, and its TCRdb copy is limited to in-frame clones, with some not included. Among just over 350,000 clones listed, 92% were seen once. Details on this clone: Its target is unknown.

V and J are TRBV5-6 and TRBJ2-3; D gene uncertain. This material consisted of peripheral blood, taken after recovery from COVID-19. This TCR was sampled from a human donor who had recovered from COVID-19. As DNA, the CDR3 is TGTGCCAGCAGCCGCGGTAGCACAGATACGCAGTATTTT. This translates into CASSRGSTDTQYF.